The 15 T cell receptor beta chains below all came from one sample that was sequenced in a study of cytomegalovirus exposure and HLA in healthy donors. Amplification used 60 Vbeta primers and 13 Jbeta primers. Measured with immunoSEQ multiplex PCR; TCRdb has only the in-frame clones, and not every one. The data contain around 130,000 clones, about three quarters of them singletons. The sequencing input was PBMCs. These receptors all come from a man aged 35-49 years in good health and CMV-seropositive.

V is TRBV19 and J is TRBJ1-2, with D hard to call. CDR1 LNHDA and CDR2 SQIVND come from the germline V gene (reference sequence). CDR3 length: 11 amino acids. The V end was cut by 6 bases, the J end by 4 bases, with 6 bases between. The CDR3 loop is CASRSFYGYTF. The CDR3 DNA is TGTGCCAGTAGGTCTTTCTATGGCTACACCTTC.

This rearrangement joins TRBV7-9 to TRBJ2-7; D gene ambiguous. Germline loops: CDR1 SEHNR, CDR2 FQNEAQ (reference sequence). The V gene lost 6 bases and the J gene lost 0 bases, with 15 bases spanning the gap. This CDR3 is 15 amino acids long. The chain's CDR3 is CASSPVGRLSYEQYF. The CDR3 DNA reads TGTGCCAGCAGTCCTGTGGGCAGGCTCTCCTACGAGCAGTACTTC.

This chain links TRBV5-6 with TRBJ2-5; the D is unclear. The V gene's germline CDR1 is SGHDT and CDR2 YYEEEE. The V end lost 1 base, the J end lost 5 bases, and 9 bases lay between the germline ends. This CDR3 is 13 amino acids long. The CDR3 is CASSLTRLETQYF. CDR3 DNA: TGTGCCAGCAGCTTGACGCGCTTGGAGACCCAGTACTTC.

The gene calls are TRBV2 and TRBJ1-4, with D uncertain. CDR3 size: 15 residues. The germline V gene encodes CDR1 SNHLY and CDR2 FYNNEI. Trimming took 8 bases from V and 2 from J, leaving 15 bases between them. The CDR3 is CASGRPEGTNEKLFF. CDR3 sequence (DNA): TGTGCCAGCGGGAGACCCGAAGGGACTAATGAAAAACTGTTTTTT.

The chain recombines TRBV5-6 with TRBJ2-7; tentatively, D is TRBD1 (5 bases). Trimming stripped 8 bases from V and 1 base from J, with 13 bases between. Germline CDR1 reads SGHDT; CDR2 reads YYEEEE. The CDR3 is made up of 13 amino acids. The CDR3 loop is CASTIRGSYEQYF. Written as DNA, the CDR3 is TGTGCCAGTACCATTAGGGGATCCTACGAGCAGTACTTC.

The rearrangement joins TRBV6-5 to TRBJ2-1, with 8 bases matching TRBD1. Germline trimming cut 4 bases from V and 8 bases from J; bases unmatched to any gene: 7. The CDR3 spans 14 residues. Per germline, CDR1 MNHEY and CDR2 SVGAGI. The DNA for the CDR3 is TGTGCCAGCAGTTCCCGACAGGGGTCGGATGAGCAGTTCTTC. It specifies CASSSRQGSDEQFF.

This chain uses TRBV19 with TRBJ2-5; D may be TRBD1 (6 bases). This CDR3 is built from 15 residues. Deletions cut 1 base from V and 1 base from J, with 10 bases between. Germline V gene lookup returns CDR1 LNHDA and CDR2 SQIVND (reference sequence). Here the CDR3 reads CASSIVRTAQETQYF. In DNA form, the CDR3 reads TGTGCCAGTAGTATAGTCCGGACAGCCCAAGAGACCCAGTACTTC.

This clone was counted a few times. The gene calls are TRBV6-6 and TRBJ2-6; possibly TRBD1 for D (6 bases). V dropped 2 bases and J dropped 1 base, with 9 bases sitting between them. Looked up from germline, CDR1 is MNHNY and CDR2 is SVGAGI (reference sequence). The CDR3 runs 16 residues. CDR3 protein: CASSYEQGSGANVLTF. The CDR3 coding sequence is TGTGCCAGCAGTTACGAACAGGGATCTGGGGCCAACGTCCTGACTTTC.

The chain has TRBV10-2 and TRBJ2-2; D not certain. CDR1 and CDR2 from the germline V gene are WSHSY and SAAADI. The CDR3 sequence is 14 residues long. Between the trimmed V and J ends, which lost 4 bases and 2 bases, there was a span of 8 bases. CDR3 coding DNA: TGCGCCAGCAGTGTTTCTCCTAACACCGGGGAGCTGTTTTTT. Residues: CASSVSPNTGELFF.

This sequence joins TRBV11-2 and TRBJ2-3, with D possibly matching TRBD2 (6 bases). There are 17 residues in the CDR3. V was shortened by 5 bases and J by 5 bases, with 23 bases between the two germline ends. Germline CDR1 and CDR2: SGHAT and FQNNGV. CDR3 region: CASSRRRAIPAQDTQYF. CDR3 sequence (DNA): TGTGCCAGCAGCCGACGGAGGGCCATCCCAGCACAAGATACGCAGTATTTT.

This clone was observed a handful of times. Other DNA sequences of this sample code for an identical CDR3. The chain combines TRBV10-3 with TRBJ2-2; a weak D match, TRBD2 (5 bases). This CDR3 contains 15 residues. The germline gives CDR1 ENHRY, CDR2 SYGVKD. Trimming shortened V by 2 bases and J by 3 bases, and 10 bases separated the two germline ends. Written as DNA, the CDR3 is TGTGCCATCAGTGAGCTAGCCGGCGACACCGGGGAGCTGTTTTTT. This gives the protein CAISELAGDTGELFF.

This clone occurred a few times. The chain couples TRBV28 to TRBJ1-4; possibly TRBD1 for D (6 bases). The CDR3 covers 16 residues. Between the trimmed V and J ends, which lost 2 bases and 4 bases, there was a span of 14 bases. The germline gives CDR1 MDHEN, CDR2 SYDVKM. The DNA for the CDR3 is TGTGCCAGCAGTTTAGATCCGAGGACAGTTAATGAAAAACTGTTTTTT. Translation gives CASSLDPRTVNEKLFF. The entire variable domain, with the rest obtained from reference TRBV28 and TRBJ1-4, is as follows: DVKVTQSSRYLVKRTGEKVFLECVQDMDHENMFWYRQDPGLGLRLIYFSYDVKMKEKGDIPEGYSVSREKKERFSLILESASTNQTSMYLCASSLDPRTVNEKLFFGSGTQLSVL.

The V gene is TRBV2, the J gene TRBJ2-2, with TRBD1 matching 7 bases. Germline CDR1 SNHLY, CDR2 FYNNEI. Trimming took 7 bases from V and 6 from J; bases not matched to a gene: 5. The CDR3 loop spans 13 amino acids. This CDR3 reads CASIKTGSGELFF. Here the CDR3 DNA reads TGTGCCAGCATAAAGACAGGGTCCGGGGAGCTGTTTTTT.

The chain carries TRBV29-1 and TRBJ2-5, with D perhaps matching TRBD1 (5 bases). The DNA end is more similar to TRBJ2-7, so the J call may be wrong. This CDR3 comprises 15 residues. CDR1 is SQVTM, CDR2 ANQGSEA, per germline. CDR3 protein: CSVGSGRTSSYEQYF. The CDR3 DNA reads as TGCAGCGTTGGATCCGGACGGACAAGCTCCTACGAGCAGTACTTC.

The chain has TRBV7-6 and TRBJ2-3; a weak D match, TRBD1 (6 bases). The CDR3 is 15 residues long. The germline V and J ends were trimmed by 1 base and 5 bases, with 13 bases remaining between them. Germline V gene lookup returns CDR1 SGHVS and CDR2 FNYEAQ. The CDR3 spells CASSLVSRGQDTQYF. The CDR3 DNA sequence: TGTGCCAGCAGCTTAGTTTCCAGGGGACAAGATACGCAGTATTTT.